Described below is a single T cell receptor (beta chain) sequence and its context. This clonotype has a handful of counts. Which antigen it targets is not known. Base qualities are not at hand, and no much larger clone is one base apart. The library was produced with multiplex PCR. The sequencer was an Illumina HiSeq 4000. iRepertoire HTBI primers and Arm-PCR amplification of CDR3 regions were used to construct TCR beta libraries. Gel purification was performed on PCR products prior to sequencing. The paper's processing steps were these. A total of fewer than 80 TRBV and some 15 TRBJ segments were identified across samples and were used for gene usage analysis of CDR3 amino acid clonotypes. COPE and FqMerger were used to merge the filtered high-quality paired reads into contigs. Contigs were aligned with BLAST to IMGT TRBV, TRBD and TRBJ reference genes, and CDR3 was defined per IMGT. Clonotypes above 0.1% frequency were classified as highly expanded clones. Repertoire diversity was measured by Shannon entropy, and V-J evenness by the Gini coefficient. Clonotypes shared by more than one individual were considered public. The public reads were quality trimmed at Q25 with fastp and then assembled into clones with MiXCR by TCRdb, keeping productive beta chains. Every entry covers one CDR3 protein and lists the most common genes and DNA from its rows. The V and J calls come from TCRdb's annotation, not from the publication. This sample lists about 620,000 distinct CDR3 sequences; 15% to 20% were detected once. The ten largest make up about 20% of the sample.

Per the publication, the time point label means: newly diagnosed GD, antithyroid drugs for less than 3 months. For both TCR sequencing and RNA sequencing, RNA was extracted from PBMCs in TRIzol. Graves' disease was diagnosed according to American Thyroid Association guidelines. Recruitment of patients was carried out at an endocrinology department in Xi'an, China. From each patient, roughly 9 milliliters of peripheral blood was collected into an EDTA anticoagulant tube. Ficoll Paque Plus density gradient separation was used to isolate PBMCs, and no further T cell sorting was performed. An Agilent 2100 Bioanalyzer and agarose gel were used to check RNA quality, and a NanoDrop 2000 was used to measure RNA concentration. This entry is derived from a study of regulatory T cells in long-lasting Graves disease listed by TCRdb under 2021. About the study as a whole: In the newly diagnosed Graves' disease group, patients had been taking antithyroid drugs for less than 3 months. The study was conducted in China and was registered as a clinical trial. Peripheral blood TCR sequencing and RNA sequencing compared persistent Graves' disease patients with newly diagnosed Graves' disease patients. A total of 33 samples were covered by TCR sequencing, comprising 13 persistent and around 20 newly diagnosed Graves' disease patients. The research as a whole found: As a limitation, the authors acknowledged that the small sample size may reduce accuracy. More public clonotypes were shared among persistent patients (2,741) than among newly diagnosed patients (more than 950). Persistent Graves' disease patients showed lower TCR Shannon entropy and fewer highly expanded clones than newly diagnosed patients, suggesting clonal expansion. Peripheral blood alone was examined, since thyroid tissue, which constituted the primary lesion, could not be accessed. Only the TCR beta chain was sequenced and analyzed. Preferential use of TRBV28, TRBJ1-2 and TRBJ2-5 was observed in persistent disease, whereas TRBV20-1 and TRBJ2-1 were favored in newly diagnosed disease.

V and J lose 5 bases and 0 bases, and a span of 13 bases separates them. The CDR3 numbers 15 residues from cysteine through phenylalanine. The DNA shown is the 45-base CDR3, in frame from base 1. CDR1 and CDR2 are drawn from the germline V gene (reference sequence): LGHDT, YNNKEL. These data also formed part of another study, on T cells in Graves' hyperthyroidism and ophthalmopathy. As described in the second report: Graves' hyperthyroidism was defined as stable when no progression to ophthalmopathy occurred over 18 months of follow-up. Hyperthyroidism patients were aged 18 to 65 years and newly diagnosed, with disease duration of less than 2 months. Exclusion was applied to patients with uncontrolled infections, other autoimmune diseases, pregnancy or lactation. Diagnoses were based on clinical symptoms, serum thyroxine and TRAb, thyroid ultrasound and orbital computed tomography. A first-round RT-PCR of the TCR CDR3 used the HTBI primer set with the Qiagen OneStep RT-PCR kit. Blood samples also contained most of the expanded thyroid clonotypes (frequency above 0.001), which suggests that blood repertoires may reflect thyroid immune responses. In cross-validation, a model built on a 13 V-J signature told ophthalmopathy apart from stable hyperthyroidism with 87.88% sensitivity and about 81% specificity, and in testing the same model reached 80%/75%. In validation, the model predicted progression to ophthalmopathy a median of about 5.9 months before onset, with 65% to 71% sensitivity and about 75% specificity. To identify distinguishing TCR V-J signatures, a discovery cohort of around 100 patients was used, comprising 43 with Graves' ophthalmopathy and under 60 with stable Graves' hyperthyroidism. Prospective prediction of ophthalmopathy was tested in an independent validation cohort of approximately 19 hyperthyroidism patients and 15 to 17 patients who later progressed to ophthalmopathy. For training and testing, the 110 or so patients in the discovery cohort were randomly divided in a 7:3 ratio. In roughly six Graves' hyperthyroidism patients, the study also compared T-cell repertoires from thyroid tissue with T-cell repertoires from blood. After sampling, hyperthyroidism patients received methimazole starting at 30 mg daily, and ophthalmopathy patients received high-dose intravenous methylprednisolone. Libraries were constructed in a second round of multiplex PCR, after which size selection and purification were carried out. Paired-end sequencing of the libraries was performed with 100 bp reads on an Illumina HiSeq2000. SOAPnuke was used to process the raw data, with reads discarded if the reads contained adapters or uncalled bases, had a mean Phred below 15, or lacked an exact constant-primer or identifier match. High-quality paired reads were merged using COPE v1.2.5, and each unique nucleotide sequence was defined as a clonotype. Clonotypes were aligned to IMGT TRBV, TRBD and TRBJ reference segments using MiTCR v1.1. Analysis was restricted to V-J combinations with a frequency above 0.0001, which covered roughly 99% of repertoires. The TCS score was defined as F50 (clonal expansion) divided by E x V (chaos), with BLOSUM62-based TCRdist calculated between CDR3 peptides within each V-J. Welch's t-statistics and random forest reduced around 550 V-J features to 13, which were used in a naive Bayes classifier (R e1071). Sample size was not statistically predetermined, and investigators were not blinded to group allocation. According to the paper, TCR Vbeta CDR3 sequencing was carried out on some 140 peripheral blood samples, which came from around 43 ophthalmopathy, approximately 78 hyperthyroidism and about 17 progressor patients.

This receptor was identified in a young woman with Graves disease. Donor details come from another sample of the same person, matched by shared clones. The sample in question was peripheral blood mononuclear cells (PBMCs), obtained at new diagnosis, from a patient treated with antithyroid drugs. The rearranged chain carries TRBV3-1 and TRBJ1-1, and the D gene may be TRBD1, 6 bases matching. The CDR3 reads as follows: CASSAGAAVNTEAFF. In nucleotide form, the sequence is TGTGCCAGCAGCGCAGGGGCAGCGGTGAACACTGAAGCTTTCTTT.